This is a list of T cell receptor beta chains from one sample in a study of blood T cell repertoires in COVID-19. Sequencing was performed with immunoSEQ multiplex PCR; in TCRdb, only in-frame clones are kept and a portion is missing. The table includes about 200,000 clones, roughly 85% detected once. The specimen sequenced was peripheral blood. The receptors derive from a woman of 80 years or more with acute or convalescent COVID-19. Both conserved end residues are part of each CDR3. The D gene is left open where the match is weak. Rows give clone size only sometimes, using once, few, many, or a class for an expanded clone.

size: .; J: TRBJ2-7; V: TRBV7-6; D: TRBD2; length: 16; CDR3: CASSLRRTSGTYEQYF; DNA: TGTGCCAGCAGCCTGCGCAGGACTAGCGGGACCTACGAGCAGTACTTC
size: .; J: TRBJ1-6; V: TRBV2; D: TRBD1; length: 15; CDR3: CASKNDRGYNSPLHF; DNA: TGTGCCAGCAAGAACGACAGGGGATATAATTCACCCCTCCACTTT
size: .; J: TRBJ1-3; V: TRBV7-8; D: TRBD1; length: 17; CDR3: CASSLLKGGRYGNTIYF; DNA: TGTGCCAGCAGCCTCCTCAAAGGGGGCCGGTATGGAAACACCATATATTTT
size: .; J: TRBJ1-1; V: TRBV5-1; D: .; length: 15; CDR3: CASSFAEGGYTEAFF; DNA: TGCGCCAGCAGCTTCGCCGAGGGTGGGTACACTGAAGCTTTCTTT
size: .; J: TRBJ1-4; V: TRBV21-1; D: .; length: 15; CDR3: CASSGWTGGDEKLFF; DNA: TGTGCCAGCAGCGGGTGGACAGGGGGCGATGAAAAACTGTTTTTT
size: .; J: TRBJ2-3; V: TRBV6-4; D: TRBD1; length: 14; CDR3: CASRKGQGANTQYF; DNA: TGTGCCAGCAGGAAGGGACAGGGGGCAAATACGCAGTATTTT
size: .; J: TRBJ2-5; V: TRBV19; D: .; length: 12; CDR3: CASCRYGETQYF; DNA: TGTGCCAGTTGCCGATACGGGGAGACCCAGTACTTC
size: .; J: TRBJ2-5; V: TRBV6-1; D: TRBD2; length: 16; CDR3: CASSVRGGSEVETQYF; DNA: TGTGCCAGCAGTGTTCGTGGCGGGAGTGAGGTAGAGACCCAGTACTTC
size: .; J: TRBJ2-5; V: TRBV2; D: TRBD1; length: 16; CDR3: CASRDVKGTGEETQYF; DNA: TGTGCCAGCAGGGACGTCAAGGGGACAGGGGAAGAGACCCAGTACTTC
size: .; J: TRBJ2-3; V: TRBV24-1; D: TRBD1; length: 16; CDR3: CATSSRQGAGTDTQYF; DNA: TGTGCCACCAGTTCCCGACAGGGGGCGGGGACAGATACGCAGTATTTT
size: .; J: TRBJ1-1; V: TRBV3-1/TRBV3-2; D: .; length: 16; CDR3: CASSQGPGQTNTEAFF; DNA: TGTGCCAGCAGCCAAGGTCCCGGACAGACGAACACTGAAGCTTTCTTT
size: few; J: TRBJ2-2; V: TRBV7-3; D: TRBD1; length: 13; CDR3: CASSEDRDGELFF; DNA: TGTGCCAGCAGCGAAGACAGGGACGGGGAGCTGTTTTTT
size: once; J: TRBJ2-7; V: TRBV2; D: .; length: 11; CDR3: CASQADYEQYF; DNA: TGTGCCAGCCAAGCGGATTACGAGCAGTACTTC
size: .; J: TRBJ2-4; V: TRBV7-2; D: TRBD1; length: 14; CDR3: CASSRGQGVDIQYF; DNA: TGTGCCAGCAGCCGGGGACAGGGAGTAGACATTCAGTACTTC
size: .; J: TRBJ2-7; V: TRBV5-4; D: .; length: 16; CDR3: CASSLGQPRSFYEQYF; DNA: TGTGCCAGCAGCCTCGGACAGCCAAGAAGTTTTTACGAGCAGTACTTC
size: .; J: TRBJ2-5; V: TRBV6-5; D: TRBD2; length: 14; CDR3: CASKGLAGVETQYF; DNA: TGTGCCAGCAAGGGACTAGCGGGAGTAGAGACCCAGTACTTC
size: .; J: TRBJ1-1; V: TRBV5-1; D: .; length: 17; CDR3: CASSLEPQQKLNTEAFF; DNA: TGCGCCAGCAGCTTGGAGCCCCAACAGAAGTTGAACACTGAAGCTTTCTTT